This TCR beta chain was recovered during a study of graft-versus-host responses after intestinal transplantation. Regarding this clone: Its target is unknown.

Method: immunoSEQ multiplex PCR; TCRdb's copy keeps in-frame clones and lacks some. There are around 97,000 clones in the sample; 90% to 95% occur only once, and approximately 0.18% lies in the top ten. The J segment lost 4 bases and the V segment lost 4 bases, leaving 6 bases of the junction unmatched. The length of the CDR3 is 14 residues. Germline V gene sequence: CDR1 MNHNY, CDR2 SVGAGI (reference sequence). The clonotype originates from a human donor who was the organ donor for an intestinal transplant. Source: unstimulated CD4+ T cells sorted from spleen or lymph node cells, taken before transplant. V gene TRBV6-6 combines with J gene TRBJ2-7; TRBD1 agrees at 8 bases. The CDR3 DNA reads TGTGCCAGCAGTTCGGACAGGGTTCGATACGAGCAGTACTTC. Translated, it gives CASSSDRVRYEQYF.